This passage covers 16 T cell receptor beta chains from one sample sequenced in a study of beta chain features in type 1 diabetes. The isolated RNA, all of it, was reverse transcribed, so expressed TCRB transcripts were what got sequenced. Sequencing used immunoSEQ multiplex PCR; TCRdb keeps in-frame clones, though not all of them. This table holds 38,000 or so clones, approximately 60% found once. Sequencing used Tregs from blood. These receptors were collected from a woman in her twenties or thirties in good health.

This chain connects TRBV10-3 to TRBJ2-3, with 8 bases that match TRBD2. From germline, CDR1 is ENHRY and CDR2 SYGVKD. The V gene end was trimmed by 4 bases and the J gene end by 4 bases; junction bases not matched to a gene: 1. The CDR3 loop spans 13 amino acids. The CDR3 DNA follows: TGTGCCATCAGTGGAGCGGGGGCAGATACGCAGTATTTT. Translated: CAISGAGADTQYF.

This clone is medium-sized within its sample. The V and J genes are TRBV19 and TRBJ2-4; no clear D gene. The germline gives CDR1 LNHDA, CDR2 SQIVND (reference sequence). The CDR3 contains 15 residues. V lost 2 bases and J lost 8, with 16 bases in between. The CDR3 DNA reads as TGTGCCAGTAGTATATTTACGGCGCGACGGGACATTCAGTACTTC. Amino acid sequence: CASSIFTARRDIQYF.

This clone was observed a handful of times. The chain has TRBV7-2 and TRBJ2-1; TRBD2 might be the D (5 bases). This CDR3 is 16 amino acids long. Trimming took 6 bases from V and 2 from J, leaving 17 bases between them. CDR1 is SGHTA and CDR2 is FQGNSA in the germline V gene. The CDR3 loop reads CASRSAGGLPYNEQFF. The CDR3 nucleotides read TGTGCCAGCAGAAGCGCCGGAGGTCTCCCCTACAATGAGCAGTTCTTC.

The chain carries TRBV4-3 and TRBJ1-6; D is unclear. Germline V lookup: CDR1 LGHNA, CDR2 YSLEER. The CDR3 totals 15 residues. V was cut by 4 bases and J by 7 bases, with 14 bases left in between. The CDR3 sequence: CASSPFSSGNSPLHF. CDR3 DNA sequence: TGCGCCAGCAGCCCTTTTAGCTCGGGAAATTCACCCCTCCACTTT.

This clone was seen more than once but under ten times. The J gene is TRBJ2-7, the V gene TRBV6-6; possibly TRBD1 for D (7 bases). Germline loops: CDR1 MNHNY, CDR2 SVGAGI (reference sequence). The ends were cut back, 6 bases at V and 3 bases at J, with 15 bases in the middle. This CDR3 has 14 residues. The CDR3 reads CASRSAGGLYEQYF. Here the CDR3 DNA reads TGTGCCAGCAGATCCGCAGGGGGGCTCTACGAGCAGTACTTC.

This clone was detected only a few times. The CDR3 DNA reads as TGTGCCAGCAGAGAGGACACTGAAGCTTTCTTT. As protein: CASREDTEAFF. V gene TRBV27 combines with J gene TRBJ1-1; D gene unclear. The CDR3 has 11 amino acids. The ends were cut back, 6 bases at V and 3 bases at J, with 5 bases in the middle. Looked up from germline, CDR1 is MNHEY and CDR2 is SMNVEV (reference sequence).

The V call is TRBV29-1, the J call TRBJ1-2, with a tentative D call TRBD1 (6 bases). The CDR3 extends over 15 amino acids. Germline V lookup: CDR1 SQVTM, CDR2 ANQGSEA. V gave up 5 bases and J gave up 3 bases, with 19 bases separating them. The CDR3 coding sequence is TGCAGCGTTTGGGACCACGGCGGGGGCTACTATGGCTACACCTTC. Translation: CSVWDHGGGYYGYTF.

This chain connects TRBV7-9 to TRBJ1-1, with a weak D call TRBD1 (6 bases). This CDR3 is built from 17 residues. Trimming cost V 1 base and J 4 bases, with 19 bases left between them. Germline V lookup: CDR1 SEHNR, CDR2 FQNEAQ (reference sequence). The DNA for the CDR3 is TGTGCCAGCAGCTTAGTTTTCGGGGGGCGAGAGGGCACTGAAGCTTTCTTT. Amino acid sequence: CASSLVFGGREGTEAFF.

The chain has TRBV4-3 and TRBJ2-3; 10 bases map to TRBD2. CDR1 and CDR2 (germline): LGHNA, YSLEER. The CDR3 totals 17 residues. V trimming: 1 base; J trimming: 5 bases; junction bases outside the gene matches: 9. CDR3 loop: CASSQVGSGRPKDTQYF. The CDR3 region has the DNA TGCGCCAGCAGCCAAGTAGGTAGCGGGAGGCCCAAAGATACGCAGTATTTT.

The chain joins TRBV28 to TRBJ2-2, with 12 bases aligning to TRBD2. The germline V gene encodes CDR1 MDHEN and CDR2 SYDVKM. Trimming removed 6 bases from V and 8 bases from J; junction bases left unmatched: 10. The CDR3 consists of 16 residues. CDR3 coding DNA: TGTGCCAGCAGGCCTACCCGGACTAGCGGGACGGGGGAGCTGTTTTTT. This translates into CASRPTRTSGTGELFF.

The chain couples TRBV19 to TRBJ1-2; 9 nucleotides line up with TRBD1. Germline loops: CDR1 LNHDA, CDR2 SQIVND (reference sequence). J gave up 3 bases and V 5 bases, and 7 bases lay outside the gene matches. The length of the CDR3 is 15 residues. The CDR3 DNA reads as TGTGCCAGTAGTCCCTTGGGACAGGGTGACTATGGCTACACCTTC. This encodes CASSPLGQGDYGYTF.

This clone appeared a few times. This rearrangement joins TRBV28 to TRBJ2-7; no reliable D call. The germline CDR1 and CDR2 sequences are MDHEN and SYDVKM. The CDR3 totals 14 residues. V lost 6 bases to trimming and J lost 1 base, with 13 bases between them. Here the CDR3 reads CASRVPGISYEQYF. As DNA, the CDR3 is TGTGCCAGCAGGGTGCCGGGTATTTCCTACGAGCAGTACTTC.

J is TRBJ2-7 and V is TRBV19; possibly TRBD1 for D (6 bases). V shed 2 bases and J shed 3 bases, with 14 bases lying between them. From germline, CDR1 is LNHDA and CDR2 SQIVND (reference sequence). The CDR3 covers 15 residues. The CDR3 DNA follows: TGTGCCAGTAGTATATCATTGGGACACGACTACGAGCAGTACTTC. Amino acid sequence: CASSISLGHDYEQYF.

V usage is TRBV6-6 and J usage is TRBJ2-5, with 7 bases matching TRBD1. The DNA end favors TRBJ2-7, so the J call may be wrong. The CDR3 totals 14 residues. Per germline, CDR1 MNHNY and CDR2 SVGAGI (reference sequence). CDR3 DNA: TGTGCCAGCAGTTACTCGACCGACAGGGACGAGCAGTACTTC. Translated, it gives CASSYSTDRDEQYF.

This sequence joins TRBV7-2 and TRBJ2-5, with 9 bases that match TRBD2. The J segment lost 7 bases and the V segment lost 3 bases, leaving 9 bases of the junction unmatched. Germline CDR1 SGHTA, CDR2 FQGNSA. CDR3 length equals 15 residues. CDR3 loop: CASSFYAREGGTQYF. The DNA for the CDR3 is TGTGCCAGCAGCTTTTATGCGCGGGAGGGTGGGACCCAGTACTTC.

CDR3 protein: CASKGLNVETQYF. The CDR3 coding sequence is TGTGCCAGTAAGGGACTAAACGTCGAGACCCAGTACTTC. This chain links TRBV19 with TRBJ2-5; TRBD2 aligns across 7 bases. Germline-derived CDR1 and CDR2 are LNHDA and SQIVND (reference sequence). J gave up 5 bases and V 7 bases, and 7 bases lay outside the gene matches. This CDR3 contains 13 residues.